This is a list of T cell receptor beta chains from one sample in a study of CD8 T cells in ankylosing spondylitis. TCRdb fed the 5' RACE reads into MiXCR, producing one record per CDR3 protein. The sample contains 400,000 or so distinct CDR3 sequences, roughly 25% of which appear only once. The sequenced sample consisted of blood, either unsorted or a sorted T cell fraction (not recorded which). These receptors were taken from a male donor with ankylosing spondylitis. Each CDR3 is given with its conserved first and last residue. Each record gives: CDR3 protein, V gene, clone size, J gene. Rows may omit the clone size; those that give it use once, few, many or a size class.

CDR3 protein: CASSPGQGLGLEQFF; V gene: TRBV5-4; clone size: -; J gene: TRBJ2-1
CDR3 protein: CASSYSRTGAKAGELFF; V gene: TRBV6-5; clone size: few; J gene: TRBJ2-2
CDR3 protein: CASSIQDNQPQHF; V gene: TRBV27; clone size: few; J gene: TRBJ1-5
CDR3 protein: CSGSRTSDYEQYF; V gene: TRBV20-1; clone size: few; J gene: TRBJ2-7
CDR3 protein: CASKRPGQGYNEQFF; V gene: TRBV6-1; clone size: few; J gene: TRBJ2-1
CDR3 protein: CASSLNRVGATDTQYF; V gene: TRBV7-2; clone size: few; J gene: TRBJ2-3
CDR3 protein: CASSAMAGTSTDTQYF; V gene: TRBV6-1; clone size: -; J gene: TRBJ2-3
CDR3 protein: CASSKRQRGSGYGYTF; V gene: TRBV19; clone size: few; J gene: TRBJ1-2
CDR3 protein: CSARGRGTDTQYF; V gene: TRBV20-1; clone size: -; J gene: TRBJ2-3
CDR3 protein: CAISESTRDSPLHF; V gene: TRBV10-3; clone size: -; J gene: TRBJ1-6
CDR3 protein: CASRQRTGVGVEAFF; V gene: TRBV2; clone size: few; J gene: TRBJ1-1
CDR3 protein: CASSQPPRAANSPLHF; V gene: TRBV4-1; clone size: -; J gene: TRBJ1-6
CDR3 protein: CASSPPSRDEQFF; V gene: TRBV18; clone size: -; J gene: TRBJ2-1
CDR3 protein: CASRRQGVGQPQHF; V gene: TRBV6-1; clone size: few; J gene: TRBJ1-5
CDR3 protein: CASSRLAGEGELFF; V gene: TRBV7-7; clone size: -; J gene: TRBJ2-2
CDR3 protein: CASSLVKGRSGANVLTF; V gene: TRBV5-5; clone size: few; J gene: TRBJ2-6
CDR3 protein: CATSRDLGPQETQYF; V gene: TRBV15; clone size: -; J gene: TRBJ2-5
CDR3 protein: CASSFTGEQYF; V gene: TRBV7-2; clone size: few; J gene: TRBJ2-7
CDR3 protein: CASSSRTGGEQFF; V gene: TRBV11-2; clone size: many; J gene: TRBJ2-1
CDR3 protein: CASSFLASGSETQYF; V gene: TRBV11-2; clone size: few; J gene: TRBJ2-5
CDR3 protein: CASSLRLRRGEKLFF; V gene: TRBV27; clone size: few; J gene: TRBJ1-4
CDR3 protein: CASSYRKRGDTQYF; V gene: TRBV3-1; clone size: -; J gene: TRBJ2-3
CDR3 protein: CSVETGEAGNTIYF; V gene: TRBV29-1; clone size: few; J gene: TRBJ1-3
CDR3 protein: CASRKKETQYF; V gene: TRBV3-1; clone size: few; J gene: TRBJ2-5
CDR3 protein: CASSQVGRLAGTDTQYF; V gene: TRBV3-1; clone size: few; J gene: TRBJ2-3
CDR3 protein: CSARNGPGELFF; V gene: TRBV20-1; clone size: -; J gene: TRBJ2-2
CDR3 protein: CASSGGLAKNIQYF; V gene: TRBV9; clone size: few; J gene: TRBJ2-4
CDR3 protein: CASSQRGPGANVLTF; V gene: TRBV5-1; clone size: few; J gene: TRBJ2-6
CDR3 protein: CSAQDLPMNTEAFF; V gene: TRBV20-1; clone size: -; J gene: TRBJ1-1
CDR3 protein: CSARGGQGGNTEAFF; V gene: TRBV20-1; clone size: -; J gene: TRBJ1-1
CDR3 protein: CASSLEIPRYNEQFF; V gene: TRBV7-2; clone size: -; J gene: TRBJ2-1
CDR3 protein: CASSLGFGTDTQYF; V gene: TRBV5-1; clone size: many; J gene: TRBJ2-3
CDR3 protein: CASSQTGGPYNEQFF; V gene: TRBV3-1; clone size: few; J gene: TRBJ2-1
CDR3 protein: CSANTGSGRADTQYF; V gene: TRBV20-1; clone size: -; J gene: TRBJ2-3
CDR3 protein: CATSDGRGPQHF; V gene: TRBV24-1; clone size: -; J gene: TRBJ1-5
CDR3 protein: CASSTRTSVSYEQYF; V gene: TRBV7-9; clone size: -; J gene: TRBJ2-7
CDR3 protein: CASSSSMDGIQYF; V gene: TRBV7-8; clone size: -; J gene: TRBJ2-4
CDR3 protein: CASSSLGSSYNEQFF; V gene: TRBV12-3/TRBV12-4; clone size: many; J gene: TRBJ2-1
CDR3 protein: CASSLFRDRQETQYF; V gene: TRBV27; clone size: few; J gene: TRBJ2-5
CDR3 protein: CASSPAGRGTGELFF; V gene: TRBV12-3/TRBV12-4; clone size: few; J gene: TRBJ2-2
CDR3 protein: CASSFLTSGLGSYNEQFF; V gene: TRBV12-3/TRBV12-4; clone size: -; J gene: TRBJ2-1
CDR3 protein: CASRDWGKDTQYF; V gene: TRBV7-2; clone size: -; J gene: TRBJ2-3
CDR3 protein: CSASSQLLSYNEQFF; V gene: TRBV20-1; clone size: few; J gene: TRBJ2-1
CDR3 protein: CASSPEPDMNTEAFF; V gene: TRBV7-8; clone size: few; J gene: TRBJ1-1
CDR3 protein: CSARDPYQGAWGYTF; V gene: TRBV20-1; clone size: few; J gene: TRBJ1-2
CDR3 protein: CSARDSRGGSQETQYF; V gene: TRBV20-1; clone size: few; J gene: TRBJ2-5
CDR3 protein: CATSRPGAGSYEQYF; V gene: TRBV15; clone size: few; J gene: TRBJ2-7
CDR3 protein: CASSDSDRASQPQHF; V gene: TRBV3-1; clone size: -; J gene: TRBJ1-5
CDR3 protein: CASSLLQGTNYGYTF; V gene: TRBV5-1; clone size: few; J gene: TRBJ1-2
CDR3 protein: CASSPGAVADTQYF; V gene: TRBV5-1; clone size: -; J gene: TRBJ2-3
CDR3 protein: CASSWQGDSNQPQHF; V gene: TRBV7-9; clone size: few; J gene: TRBJ1-5
CDR3 protein: CTIQTAVGNTIYF; V gene: TRBV29-1; clone size: -; J gene: TRBJ1-3